The T cell receptor beta chain under discussion was sequenced for a study of lymphopenia after photon versus proton radiotherapy (dated by TCRdb to about 2019). Broadly, across the study: The immunological effects of photon versus proton radiation therapy were compared in patients with gastrointestinal tumors who developed high-grade lymphopenia. A cohort of under 25 patients with gastrointestinal tumors who received either photon or proton therapy and subsequently developed lymphopenia was included. The goal of the study was to characterize the differences between the two radiation modalities in how they affect the immune system.

Overall study outcomes, separate from this receptor: After the lymphocyte count nadir, oligoclonal expansion, especially of CD8+ Temra cells, was observed in photon-treated repertoires, and the drop in diversity was driven by this expansion. Relative stability during treatment was observed in proton-treated patients, whereas loss of naive T cells and TCR diversity and gain of effector/memory populations were observed in photon-treated patients. The authors looked at the survival association only in patients who died, and they framed better survival with proton therapy as a possibility rather than a demonstrated result. Across the cohort, among patients who died, a greater drop in TCR diversity after the nadir was inversely correlated with overall survival time.

Of note for this clone: Its antigen is still unknown. Qualities for individual bases were not recorded, and no much larger clone is one base off.

The germline V gene provides CDR1 SGDLS and CDR2 YYNGEE. The CDR3, from cysteine to phenylalanine, totals 15 residues. The only DNA kept is the CDR3, 45 bases in frame from the first base. V and J are truncated by 3 bases and 8 bases respectively, leaving an intervening sequence of 20 bases. Library preparation was by the immunoSEQ multiplex PCR assay. Deep sequencing of rearranged TCR beta loci, alongside multiparametric flow cytometry, was used to profile T cell repertoires. As stored in TCRdb, this immuneACCESS dataset retains in-frame rearrangements with V and J assigned. A fraction of the clones does not appear; measured against another copy, unresolved V genes explain less than half of the discrepancy, and the remainder lacks a known reason. Counted in this sample were about 26,000 clones; more than 80% of them appeared once. The ten most abundant clones make up around 5.3% of the sample.

The V and J segments used are TRBV9 and TRBJ1-2; TRBD1 is a possible D gene, resting on 5 matching bases. This clonotype was obtained from a man between 25 and 39 years old with gastric cancer. The source was peripheral blood, collected from a patient treated with photon-based radiotherapy. CDR3 region: CASSDVGRPEGGYTF. The bases are TGTGCCAGCAGCGACGTGGGACGGCCGGAAGGAGGCTACACCTTC. The CDR3 plus the reference TRBV9 and TRBJ1-2 genes for the other parts give the full variable domain: DSGVTQTPKHLITATGQRVTLRCSPRSGDLSVYWYQQSLDQGLQFLIQYYNGEERAKGNILERFSAQQFPDLHSELNLSSLELGDSALYFCASSDVGRPEGGYTFGSGTRLTVV.